This T cell receptor (beta chain) was sequenced in a study of OX40 agonist ivuxolimab in advanced cancers. For the study at large: Ivuxolimab is an agonistic anti-OX40 (CD134) antibody, and patients were treated with it.

TCRdb's table, derived via immunoSEQ multiplex PCR, lists solely in-frame clones and lacks some. This sample has 40,000 to 55,000 clones; roughly 90% occur once, and the top ten carry 13%. Germline CDR1 and CDR2: MNHEY and SMNVEV (reference sequence). The CDR3 is 16 amino acids. V shed 4 bases and J shed 0 bases, with 13 bases lying between them. Patients had blood sampled at baseline and again on cycle 4 day 1 and cycle 7 day 1. The TCR was taken from an adult with an advanced solid tumor such as melanoma, head and neck, liver or kidney cancer. Here the sequenced sample was CD4+ or CD8+ T cells sorted from blood, taken in a trial of the OX40 agonist ivuxolimab. This chain links TRBV27 with TRBJ2-4; no clear D gene. The CDR3 sequence is CASSSVGELAKNIQYF. CDR3 nucleotides: TGTGCCAGCAGTTCCGTTGGGGAACTAGCCAAAAACATTCAGTACTTC.